The T cell receptor (beta chain) described here comes from a study of CD4+ T cells in melanoma. The CDR3 extends over 11 amino acids. The germline V and J ends were trimmed by 6 bases and 1 base, with 3 bases remaining between them. CDR1 MNHEY and CDR2 SVGAGI come from the germline V gene. Some clones are missing from TCRdb's copy, which holds only in-frame ones; the method was immunoSEQ multiplex PCR. The sample consists of 15,000 or so clones, roughly four fifths of them appearing once. This chain connects TRBV6-5 to TRBJ1-1; no definite D call. This TCR came from a human donor with melanoma. Sequences were obtained from cells from a culture (not recorded whether cultured in vitro). The CDR3 nucleotides are TGTGCCAGCAGGGAGAACACTGAAGCTTTCTTT. Translated, it gives CASRENTEAFF.